Listed below are T cell receptor beta chains from one sample, sequenced in a study of T cell responses to AZD1222 COVID-19 vaccine. Assay used: immunoSEQ multiplex PCR; TCRdb lists only in-frame clones, some missing. This listing includes around 140,000 clones. The specimen sequenced was peripheral blood. The receptors derive from an adult in good health. The CDR3 runs from the conserved cysteine through the conserved F or W. D genes are given only for firm matches.

length: 15; V: TRBV6-5; J: TRBJ2-5; D: .; DNA: TGTGCCAGCAGTTACTCGGGGACCTACCTGGAGACCCAGTACTTC; CDR3: CASSYSGTYLETQYF
length: 14; V: TRBV6-5; J: TRBJ1-1; D: .; DNA: TGTGCCAGCAGTTACAACTGGGGTGTACCTGAAGCTTTCTTT; CDR3: CASSYNWGVPEAFF
length: 16; V: TRBV11-2; J: TRBJ1-2; D: .; DNA: TGTGCCAGCAGCTTGGATCCCGAGGGATTCAGAGATGGCTACACCTTC; CDR3: CASSLDPEGFRDGYTF
length: 12; V: TRBV29-1; J: TRBJ1-2; D: .; DNA: TGCAGCGTGGGAACGCCGAACTATGGCTACACCTTC; CDR3: CSVGTPNYGYTF
length: 15; V: TRBV3-1/TRBV3-2; J: TRBJ1-2; D: .; DNA: TGTGCCAGCAGCCAAGACTCGCCAGGCACCTATGGCTACACCTTC; CDR3: CASSQDSPGTYGYTF
length: 16; V: TRBV7-8; J: TRBJ1-2; D: TRBD1; DNA: TGTGCCAGCAGCTTAGTGGGTCGACAGGGGGTAGGTGGCTACACCTTC; CDR3: CASSLVGRQGVGGYTF
length: 16; V: TRBV2; J: TRBJ2-2; D: TRBD2; DNA: TGTGCCAGCAGTGGACTAGCGGGGGGGAAAACCGGGGAGCTGTTTTTT; CDR3: CASSGLAGGKTGELFF
length: 15; V: TRBV30; J: TRBJ2-1; D: TRBD2; DNA: TGTGCCTGGAGGGCCGGGCTAGCGGGGATAAATGAGCAGTTCTTC; CDR3: CAWRAGLAGINEQFF
length: 15; V: TRBV5-5; J: TRBJ1-2; D: .; DNA: TGTGCCAGCAGCTCGGACAGTCGGGGGTTCGGAGGCTACACCTTC; CDR3: CASSSDSRGFGGYTF
length: 14; V: TRBV18; J: TRBJ1-2; D: TRBD1; DNA: TGTGCCAGCTCACTCGGGACAGGGGTCTATGGCTACACCTTC; CDR3: CASSLGTGVYGYTF
length: 16; V: TRBV19; J: TRBJ1-1; D: .; DNA: TGTGCCAGTAGAATCAATGGGGCAAGCCTGAACACTGAAGCTTTCTTT; CDR3: CASRINGASLNTEAFF
length: 14; V: TRBV6-6; J: TRBJ2-7; D: TRBD2; DNA: TGTGCCAGCAGTTCCTTGGCGGGGGGCTACGAGCAGTACTTC; CDR3: CASSSLAGGYEQYF
length: 15; V: TRBV5-4; J: TRBJ2-3; D: .; DNA: TGTGCCAGCAGCCCCTCGGGACCCGCCACAGATACGCAGTATTTT; CDR3: CASSPSGPATDTQYF
length: 14; V: TRBV4-2; J: TRBJ2-7; D: .; DNA: TGTGCCAGCAGCCAAGATCCGGGGGCATACGAGCAGTACTTC; CDR3: CASSQDPGAYEQYF
length: 12; V: TRBV28; J: TRBJ2-3; D: TRBD2; DNA: TGTGCCAGCAGTACGACGGGGGGTACGCAGTATTTT; CDR3: CASSTTGGTQYF
length: 15; V: TRBV6-5; J: TRBJ1-1; D: .; DNA: TGTGCCAGCAGGACAGGACTAGACCTGAACTCTGAAGCTTTCTTT; CDR3: CASRTGLDLNSEAFF
length: 15; V: TRBV4-3; J: TRBJ2-5; D: .; DNA: TGCGCCAGCAGCCCTGGCGGTGGGGTGGGTGAGACCCAGTACTTC; CDR3: CASSPGGGVGETQYF
length: 12; V: TRBV25-1; J: TRBJ1-1; D: .; DNA: TGTGCCAGCAGACAGGGATTCACTGAAGCTTTCTTT; CDR3: CASRQGFTEAFF
length: 14; V: TRBV4-3; J: TRBJ2-3; D: .; DNA: TGCGCCAGCAGCCAAGGGTTGGAGGGAGATACGCAGTATTTT; CDR3: CASSQGLEGDTQYF
length: 13; V: TRBV19; J: TRBJ1-1; D: .; DNA: TGTGCCAGTAGTTTCACCGGGAACACTGAAGCTTTCTTT; CDR3: CASSFTGNTEAFF
length: 18; V: TRBV3-1/TRBV3-2; J: TRBJ2-2; D: TRBD2; DNA: TGTGCCAGCAGCCCTCGGGGAGGGACTAGCGTTGGAACCGGGGAGCTGTTTTTT; CDR3: CASSPRGGTSVGTGELFF
length: 15; V: TRBV6-1; J: TRBJ2-1; D: .; DNA: TGTGCCAGCAGTGATATGAACCGGGGGTCGGGTGAGCAGTTCTTC; CDR3: CASSDMNRGSGEQFF
length: 16; V: TRBV5-1; J: TRBJ1-6; D: .; DNA: TGCGCCAGCAGCTTGGGGGTGGACAGTGAACTTCGGGCCCTCCACTTT; CDR3: CASSLGVDSELRALHF
length: 15; V: TRBV27; J: TRBJ1-6; D: .; DNA: TGTGCCAGCAGCCACCCAAACTCCTATAATTCACCCCTCCACTTT; CDR3: CASSHPNSYNSPLHF
length: 15; V: TRBV27; J: TRBJ1-6; D: TRBD1; DNA: TGTGCCAGCAGTCCGGACAGGACCTATAATTCACCCCTCCACTTT; CDR3: CASSPDRTYNSPLHF
length: 15; V: TRBV18; J: TRBJ1-5; D: TRBD1; DNA: TGTGCCAGCTCGTTGACAGGGGGCGGGAATCAGCCCCAGCATTTT; CDR3: CASSLTGGGNQPQHF
length: 13; V: TRBV12-3/TRBV12-4; J: TRBJ1-1; D: .; DNA: TGTGCCAGCAGTCCGGGATCCTACACTGAAGCTTTCTTT; CDR3: CASSPGSYTEAFF
length: 17; V: TRBV28; J: TRBJ1-6; D: .; DNA: TGTGCCAGCAGTTTGGGGGGAGGGGCAGGTGACCGGTCACCCCTCCACTTT; CDR3: CASSLGGGAGDRSPLHF
length: 13; V: TRBV19; J: TRBJ1-2; D: .; DNA: TGTGCCAGAGGGGGGGCCTATAACTATGGCTACACCTTC; CDR3: CARGGAYNYGYTF
length: 22; V: TRBV9; J: TRBJ2-2; D: TRBD2; DNA: TGTGCCAGCAGCGTAGCTACTAAGGCTAGCGGGGGAGACCTCACGAACACCGGGGAGCTGTTTTTT; CDR3: CASSVATKASGGDLTNTGELFF
length: 15; V: TRBV9; J: TRBJ2-6; D: .; DNA: TGTGCCAGCATGCCAGGGGCCATGGGGGCCAACGTCCTGACTTTC; CDR3: CASMPGAMGANVLTF
length: 15; V: TRBV7-9; J: TRBJ2-7; D: TRBD2; DNA: TGTGCCAGCAGCAGTACTAGCGGGAGATCCTACGAGCAGTACTTC; CDR3: CASSSTSGRSYEQYF
length: 15; V: TRBV30; J: TRBJ1-6; D: .; DNA: TGTGCCTGGAGTGCAGGTGCTAACTCGGATTCACCCCTCCACTTT; CDR3: CAWSAGANSDSPLHF
length: 14; V: TRBV11-2; J: TRBJ1-2; D: .; DNA: TGTGCCAGCAGCTTAGGACCGGGTGCCTATGGCTACACCTTC; CDR3: CASSLGPGAYGYTF
length: 17; V: TRBV7-6; J: TRBJ1-4; D: .; DNA: TGTGCCAGCAGCCGGTCTGGGGACAAAATCTTCGTCGGAAAACTGTTTTTT; CDR3: CASSRSGDKIFVGKLFF
length: 14; V: TRBV29-1; J: TRBJ2-5; D: TRBD1; DNA: TGCAGCGTTGAGGGGACAGTCCTAGTGGAGACCCAGTACTTC; CDR3: CSVEGTVLVETQYF
length: 15; V: TRBV19; J: TRBJ2-3; D: TRBD2; DNA: TGTGCCAGTACCATAGGGTCGGGGGGGGCAGATACGCAGTATTTT; CDR3: CASTIGSGGADTQYF
length: 13; V: TRBV5-1; J: TRBJ1-5; D: .; DNA: TGCGCCAGCAGCTTGAACAGAAATCAGCCCCAGCATTTT; CDR3: CASSLNRNQPQHF
length: 15; V: TRBV27; J: TRBJ1-2; D: .; DNA: TGTGCCAGCACTACGACCGCCATAGCTAACTATGGCTACACCTTC; CDR3: CASTTTAIANYGYTF
length: 16; V: TRBV6-2/TRBV6-3; J: TRBJ2-2; D: TRBD1; DNA: TGTGCCAGCAGCTTCGGGACAGGGGGCTTCACCGGGGAGCTGTTTTTT; CDR3: CASSFGTGGFTGELFF
length: 13; V: TRBV6-5; J: TRBJ1-2; D: TRBD1; DNA: TGTGCCAGCAGGCCCGACAGGGCCTATGGCTACACCTTC; CDR3: CASRPDRAYGYTF
length: 15; V: TRBV4-3; J: TRBJ1-1; D: .; DNA: TGCGCCAGCAGCCAAGATGCGGGAATGAACACTGAAGCTTTCTTT; CDR3: CASSQDAGMNTEAFF
length: 16; V: TRBV6-1; J: TRBJ1-6; D: .; DNA: TGTGCCAGCAGTGGCCTACCTTCGGGTTTAGGGTCACCCCTCCACTTT; CDR3: CASSGLPSGLGSPLHF
length: 15; V: TRBV2; J: TRBJ2-2; D: TRBD1; DNA: TGTGCCAGCAGTGTCGACAGGGGGCATCGGGGGGAGCTGTTTTTT; CDR3: CASSVDRGHRGELFF
length: 13; V: TRBV27; J: TRBJ1-3; D: TRBD1; DNA: TGTGCCAGCAGTACGACAGGGGGAAACACCATATATTTT; CDR3: CASSTTGGNTIYF
length: 16; V: TRBV5-1; J: TRBJ2-2; D: TRBD1; DNA: TGCGCCAGCAGCTTGGAGGGACAGGGGAACACCGGGGAGCTGTTTTTT; CDR3: CASSLEGQGNTGELFF
length: 16; V: TRBV2; J: TRBJ2-3; D: TRBD1; DNA: TGTGCCAGCAGCACCGCAGGGGGCTCCTACACAGATACGCAGTATTTT; CDR3: CASSTAGGSYTDTQYF
length: 14; V: TRBV2; J: TRBJ2-4; D: .; DNA: TGTGCCAGCAGTGCGGAGTTAGCCAAAAACATTCAGTACTTC; CDR3: CASSAELAKNIQYF
length: 15; V: TRBV19; J: TRBJ1-1; D: .; DNA: TGTGCCAGTAGAATACAGGGATTTTCGCACACTGAAGCTTTCTTT; CDR3: CASRIQGFSHTEAFF
length: 16; V: TRBV7-2; J: TRBJ2-7; D: .; DNA: TGTGCCAGCAGCTTAGTCGGGGCAGGGGTGTCTTACGAGCAGTACTTC; CDR3: CASSLVGAGVSYEQYF
length: 16; V: TRBV15; J: TRBJ1-4; D: TRBD1; DNA: TGTGCCACCAGCGGATTAAGGGGGCGTAGTAATGAAAAACTGTTTTTT; CDR3: CATSGLRGRSNEKLFF
length: 16; V: TRBV4-1; J: TRBJ1-5; D: .; DNA: TGCGCCAGCAGCCAAAGGTTCCAGGGCTCCAATCAGCCCCAGCATTTT; CDR3: CASSQRFQGSNQPQHF